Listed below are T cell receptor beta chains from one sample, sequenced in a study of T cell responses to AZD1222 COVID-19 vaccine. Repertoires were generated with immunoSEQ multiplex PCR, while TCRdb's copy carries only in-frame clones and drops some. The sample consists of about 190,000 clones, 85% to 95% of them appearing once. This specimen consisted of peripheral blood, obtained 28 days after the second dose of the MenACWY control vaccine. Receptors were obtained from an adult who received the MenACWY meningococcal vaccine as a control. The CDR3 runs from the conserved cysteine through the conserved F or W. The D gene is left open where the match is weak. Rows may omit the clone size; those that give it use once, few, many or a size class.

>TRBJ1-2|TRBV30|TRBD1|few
CAWSAGQFYGYTF
TGTGCCTGGAGTGCGGGACAGTTCTATGGCTACACCTTC
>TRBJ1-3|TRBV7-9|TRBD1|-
CASRDRGLGNTIYF
TGTGCCAGCCGGGACAGGGGGCTTGGAAACACCATATATTTT
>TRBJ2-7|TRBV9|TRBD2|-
CASSVGESGRWNEQYF
TGTGCCAGCAGCGTAGGAGAGAGCGGGAGGTGGAACGAGCAGTACTTC
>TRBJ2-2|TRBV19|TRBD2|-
CASTIGGGVAGATGELFF
TGTGCCAGTACCATAGGCGGCGGGGTAGCGGGTGCCACCGGGGAGCTGTTTTTT
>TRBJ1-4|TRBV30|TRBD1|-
CAWAGTGDEKLFF
TGTGCCTGGGCCGGGACAGGGGATGAAAAACTGTTTTTT
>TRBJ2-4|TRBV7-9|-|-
CASSLGQEGIQYF
TGTGCCAGCAGCTTGGGGCAGGAAGGCATTCAGTACTTC
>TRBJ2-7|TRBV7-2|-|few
CASSLAAQGGEQYF
TGTGCCAGCAGCTTAGCGGCGCAGGGGGGCGAGCAGTACTTC
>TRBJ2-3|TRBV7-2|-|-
CASSLAIRSDTQYF
TGTGCCAGCAGCTTAGCAATTAGATCAGATACGCAGTATTTT
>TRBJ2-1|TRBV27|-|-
CASSSVGAPYNEQFF
TGTGCCAGCAGTTCTGTGGGAGCGCCCTACAATGAGCAGTTCTTC
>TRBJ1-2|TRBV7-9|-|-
CASTTGGVGYTF
TGTGCCAGCACCACCGGGGGGGTGGGCTACACCTTC
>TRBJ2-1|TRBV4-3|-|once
CASSQDPARTYNEQFF
TGCGCCAGCAGCCAAGATCCAGCCAGGACTTACAATGAGCAGTTCTTC
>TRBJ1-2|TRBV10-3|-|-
CAISAGQPYGYTF
TGTGCCATCAGTGCCGGACAGCCCTATGGCTACACCTTC
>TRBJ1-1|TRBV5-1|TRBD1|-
CASSWDRGLDTEAFF
TGCGCCAGCAGCTGGGACAGGGGGCTGGACACTGAAGCTTTCTTT
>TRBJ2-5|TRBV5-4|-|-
CASSFQRGIEETQYF
TGTGCCAGCAGCTTCCAACGGGGAATCGAAGAGACCCAGTACTTC
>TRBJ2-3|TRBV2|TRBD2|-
CASSGREGRTDTQYF
TGTGCCAGCAGTGGGCGGGAGGGCCGTACAGATACGCAGTATTTT
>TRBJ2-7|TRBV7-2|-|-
CASSLAGGTYEQYF
TGTGCCAGCAGCTTAGCGGGAGGAACCTACGAGCAGTACTTC
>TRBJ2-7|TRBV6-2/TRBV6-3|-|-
CASSYSYAGLSYEQYF
TGTGCCAGCAGTTACTCTTACGCGGGTCTCTCCTACGAGCAGTACTTC
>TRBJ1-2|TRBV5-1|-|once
CASSVRENYYGYTF
TGCGCCAGCAGTGTGCGGGAGAATTACTATGGCTACACCTTC
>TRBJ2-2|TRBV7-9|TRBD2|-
CASSFNSGRVGELFF
TGTGCCAGCAGCTTTAACAGCGGGAGGGTCGGGGAGCTGTTTTTT
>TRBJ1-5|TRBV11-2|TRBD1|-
CASSSRPGQGEKGNQPQHF
TGTGCCAGCAGCTCGCGTCCGGGACAGGGGGAAAAAGGCAATCAGCCCCAGCATTTT
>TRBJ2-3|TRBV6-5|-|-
CASSYTGTPTDTQYF
TGTGCCAGCAGTTACACCGGGACACCGACAGATACGCAGTATTTT
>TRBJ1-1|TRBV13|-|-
CASSLFAGAIYNTEAFF
TGTGCCAGCAGCTTATTCGCAGGGGCGATATACAACACTGAAGCTTTCTTT
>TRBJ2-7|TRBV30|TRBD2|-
CAWTSLADRSYEQYF
TGTGCCTGGACTTCCCTAGCGGACCGCTCCTACGAGCAGTACTTC
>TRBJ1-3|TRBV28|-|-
CASKTANTIYF
TGTGCCAGCAAGACAGCCAACACCATATATTTT
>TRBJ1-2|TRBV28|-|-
CASSLLGQNYGYTF
TGTGCCAGCAGTTTATTGGGACAAAACTATGGCTACACCTTC
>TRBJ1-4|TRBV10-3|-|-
CAIRADEKLFF
TGTGCCATCAGGGCAGATGAAAAACTGTTTTTT
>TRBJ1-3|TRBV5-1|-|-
CASSLSTGTGNTIYF
TGCGCCAGCAGCTTGAGCACAGGGACGGGAAACACCATATATTTT
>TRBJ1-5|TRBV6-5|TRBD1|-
CASKGQGLVQPQHF
TGTGCCAGCAAGGGACAGGGGTTGGTTCAGCCCCAGCATTTT
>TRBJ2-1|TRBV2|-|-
CASSDPDAYNEQFF
TGTGCCAGCAGTGATCCAGATGCGTACAATGAGCAGTTCTTC
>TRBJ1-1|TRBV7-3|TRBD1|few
CASSSNRGSTEAFF
TGTGCCAGCAGCTCGAACAGGGGAAGCACTGAAGCTTTCTTT
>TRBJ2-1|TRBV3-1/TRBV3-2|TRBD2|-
CASSLGLAGNNEQFF
TGTGCCAGCAGCCTCGGACTAGCGGGGAACAATGAGCAGTTCTTC
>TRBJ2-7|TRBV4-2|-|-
CASSEAPTSVGQQYF
TGTGCCAGCAGCGAGGCCCCCACATCCGTCGGGCAGCAGTACTTC
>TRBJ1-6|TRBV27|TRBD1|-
CASSFRGQGINNSPLHF
TGTGCCAGCAGTTTTAGGGGACAGGGCATAAATAATTCACCCCTCCACTTT
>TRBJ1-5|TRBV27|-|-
CASSLGQGPIPQHF
TGTGCCAGCAGTTTAGGGCAGGGGCCCATACCCCAGCATTTT
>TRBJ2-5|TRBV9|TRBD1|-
CASSQRGGAGETQYF
TGTGCCAGCAGCCAGAGAGGGGGCGCAGGAGAGACCCAGTACTTC
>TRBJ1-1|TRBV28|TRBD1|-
CASRGQWNTEAFF
TGTGCCAGCAGGGGACAGTGGAACACTGAAGCTTTCTTT
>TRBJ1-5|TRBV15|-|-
CATSRGEEGNQPQHF
TGTGCCACCAGCAGGGGGGAGGAGGGCAATCAGCCCCAGCATTTT
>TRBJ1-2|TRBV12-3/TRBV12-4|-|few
CASSQGGDGYTF
TGTGCCAGCAGCCAAGGCGGGGATGGCTACACCTTC
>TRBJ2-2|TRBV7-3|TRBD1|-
CASSPPRGTGELFF
TGTGCCAGCAGTCCTCCCAGGGGGACCGGGGAGCTGTTTTTT
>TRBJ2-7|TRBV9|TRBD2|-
CASSASGGSYEQYF
TGTGCCAGCAGCGCGAGCGGGGGGTCCTACGAGCAGTACTTC
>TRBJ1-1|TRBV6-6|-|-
CASSPMRTSRVFTEAFF
TGTGCCAGCAGTCCCATGCGTACATCCAGGGTGTTCACTGAAGCTTTCTTT
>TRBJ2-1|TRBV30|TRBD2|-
CAWSRGVGANEQFF
TGTGCCTGGAGTCGGGGGGTAGGAGCCAATGAGCAGTTCTTC
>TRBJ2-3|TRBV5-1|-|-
CASSGSSTDTQYF
TGCGCCAGCAGTGGATCTAGCACAGATACGCAGTATTTT
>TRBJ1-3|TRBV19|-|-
CASTALTSGNTIYF
TGTGCCAGCACGGCGCTCACATCTGGAAACACCATATATTTT
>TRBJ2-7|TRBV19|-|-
CASSYRWRGRPDEQYF
TGTGCCAGTAGCTACCGGTGGAGGGGGCGACCTGATGAGCAGTACTTC
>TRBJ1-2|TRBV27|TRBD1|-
CASSPLTGGAAGYTF
TGTGCCAGCAGTCCCCTGACAGGGGGCGCCGCTGGCTACACCTTC
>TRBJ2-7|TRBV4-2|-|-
CASSLYRDEQYF
TGTGCCAGCAGCCTCTATCGGGACGAGCAGTACTTC
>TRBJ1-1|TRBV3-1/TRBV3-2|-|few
CASSLEALPGTEAFF
TGTGCCAGCAGCCTGGAAGCACTCCCTGGGACTGAAGCTTTCTTT
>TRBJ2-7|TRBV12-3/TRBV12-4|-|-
CASSLGRAYEQYF
TGTGCCAGCAGTCTCGGCCGAGCCTACGAGCAGTACTTC
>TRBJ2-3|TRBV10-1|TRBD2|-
CASSVVLAGKDTQYF
TGCGCCAGCAGTGTAGTACTAGCGGGCAAAGATACGCAGTATTTT